The entry below gives a single T cell receptor (beta chain) sequence along with its context. The sample belongs to a study of cytomegalovirus exposure and HLA in healthy donors. It was with 60 Vbeta and 13 Jbeta primers that the PCR ran. Generated by immunoSEQ multiplex PCR, the TCRdb table keeps only in-frame clones and is missing some. The sample carries about 160,000 clones, roughly 81% recorded once. The CDR3 runs 16 residues. Germline V CDR1 and CDR2: GTSNPN, SVGIG (reference sequence). V was pared by 0 bases and J by 4 bases, with 10 bases of the junction left unmatched. Source material: PBMCs. The gene calls are TRBV30 and TRBJ1-1, with 8 bases aligning to TRBD1. This TCR derives from a woman between 50 and 59 years old in good health and CMV-seronegative. CDR3 protein: CAWSVSTGGRSTEAFF. In nucleotides, the CDR3 is TGTGCCTGGAGTGTATCAACAGGGGGACGGAGCACTGAAGCTTTCTTT.